This TCR beta chain was obtained from a study of metastatic and nonmetastatic thyroid tumors. Germline values: CDR1 GTSNPN, CDR2 SVGIG (reference sequence). The ends were cut back, 0 bases at V and 0 bases at J, with 9 bases in the middle. The CDR3 covers 15 residues. This clone was seen ten or more times. In the study's own analysis: A classifier of distant metastasis in papillary thyroid cancer was built from CDR3 differences (across clinicopathological groups). TCRdb reprocessed the PCR reads using MiXCR. TCRdb assigned the V and J calls; the authors' analysis was not used. This table holds over 35,000 clones, roughly 13% found once. Prior to thyroid surgery, none of the patients had received any treatment.

The V and J genes are TRBV30 and TRBJ2-1, with a tentative D call TRBD2 (6 bases). This sequence was found in a female donor with papillary thyroid cancer or a benign thyroid nodule (not recorded which). Some clones in this sample may be carry-over from other donors' samples. The sample was blood. CDR3 sequence (DNA): TGTGCCTGGAGTGTAACGGGAGCCTCCTACAATGAGCAGTTCTTC. Its translation: CAWSVTGASYNEQFF.